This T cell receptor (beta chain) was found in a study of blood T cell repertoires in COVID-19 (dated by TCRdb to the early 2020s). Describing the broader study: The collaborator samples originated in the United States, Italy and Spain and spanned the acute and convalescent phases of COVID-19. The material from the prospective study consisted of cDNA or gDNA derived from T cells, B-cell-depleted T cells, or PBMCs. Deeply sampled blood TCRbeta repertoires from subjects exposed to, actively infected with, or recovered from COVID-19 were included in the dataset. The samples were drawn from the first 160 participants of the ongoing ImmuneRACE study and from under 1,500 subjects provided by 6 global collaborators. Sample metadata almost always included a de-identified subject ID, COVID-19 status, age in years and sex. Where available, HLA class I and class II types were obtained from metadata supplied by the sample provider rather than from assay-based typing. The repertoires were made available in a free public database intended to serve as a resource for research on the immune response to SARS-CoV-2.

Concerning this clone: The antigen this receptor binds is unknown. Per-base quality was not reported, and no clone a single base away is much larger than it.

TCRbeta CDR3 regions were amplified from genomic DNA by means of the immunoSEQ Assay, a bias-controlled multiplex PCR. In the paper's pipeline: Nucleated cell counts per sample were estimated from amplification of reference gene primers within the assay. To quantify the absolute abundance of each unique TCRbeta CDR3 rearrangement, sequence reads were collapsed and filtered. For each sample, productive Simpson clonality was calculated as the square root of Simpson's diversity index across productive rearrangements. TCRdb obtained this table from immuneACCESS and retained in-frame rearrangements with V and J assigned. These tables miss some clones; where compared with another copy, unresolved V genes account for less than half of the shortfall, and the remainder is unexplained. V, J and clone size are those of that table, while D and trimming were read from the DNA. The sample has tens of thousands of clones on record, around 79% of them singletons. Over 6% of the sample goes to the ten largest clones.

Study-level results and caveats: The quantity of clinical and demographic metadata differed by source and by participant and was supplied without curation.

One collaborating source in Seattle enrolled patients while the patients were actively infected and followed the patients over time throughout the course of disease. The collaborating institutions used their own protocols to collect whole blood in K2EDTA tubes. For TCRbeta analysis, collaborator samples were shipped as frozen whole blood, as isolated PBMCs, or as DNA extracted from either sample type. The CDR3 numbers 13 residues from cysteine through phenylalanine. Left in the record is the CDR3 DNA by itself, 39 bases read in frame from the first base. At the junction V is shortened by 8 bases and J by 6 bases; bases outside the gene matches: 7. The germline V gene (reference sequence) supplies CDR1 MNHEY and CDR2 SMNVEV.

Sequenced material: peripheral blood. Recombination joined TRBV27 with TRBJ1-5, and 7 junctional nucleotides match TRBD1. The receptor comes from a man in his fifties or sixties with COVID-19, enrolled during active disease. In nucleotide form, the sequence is TGTGCCAGCGCGCCAAACAGGGGTCAGCCCCAGCATTTT. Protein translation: CASAPNRGQPQHF.